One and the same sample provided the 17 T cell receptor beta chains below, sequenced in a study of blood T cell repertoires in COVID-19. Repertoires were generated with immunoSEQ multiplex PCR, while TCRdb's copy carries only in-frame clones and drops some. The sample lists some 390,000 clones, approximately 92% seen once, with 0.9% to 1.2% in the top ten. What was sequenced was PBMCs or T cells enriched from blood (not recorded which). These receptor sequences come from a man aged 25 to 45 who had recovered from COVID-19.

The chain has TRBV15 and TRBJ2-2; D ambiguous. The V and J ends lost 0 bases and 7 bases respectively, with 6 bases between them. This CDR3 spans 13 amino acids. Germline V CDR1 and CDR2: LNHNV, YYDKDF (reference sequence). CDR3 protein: CATSRDQIGELFF. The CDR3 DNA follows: TGTGCCACCAGCAGAGATCAGATCGGGGAGCTGTTTTTT.

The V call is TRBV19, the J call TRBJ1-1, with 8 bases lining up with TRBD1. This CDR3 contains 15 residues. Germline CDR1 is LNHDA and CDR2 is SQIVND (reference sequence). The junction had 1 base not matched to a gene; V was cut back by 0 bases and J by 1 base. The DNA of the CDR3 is TGTGCCAGTAGTATAGATGGACAGGGGAACACTGAAGCTTTCTTT. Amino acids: CASSIDGQGNTEAFF.

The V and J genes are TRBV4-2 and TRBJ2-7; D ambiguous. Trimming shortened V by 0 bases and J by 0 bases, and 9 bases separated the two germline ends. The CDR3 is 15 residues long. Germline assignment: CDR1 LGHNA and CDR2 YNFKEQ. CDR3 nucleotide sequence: TGTGCCAGCAGCCAAGAGGCTGGTTACTCCTACGAGCAGTACTTC. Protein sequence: CASSQEAGYSYEQYF.

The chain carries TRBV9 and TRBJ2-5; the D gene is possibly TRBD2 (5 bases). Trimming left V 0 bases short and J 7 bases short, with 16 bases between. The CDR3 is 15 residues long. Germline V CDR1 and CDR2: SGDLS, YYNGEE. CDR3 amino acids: CASSVDPSLGGTQYF. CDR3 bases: TGTGCCAGCAGCGTAGACCCTAGTTTAGGAGGGACCCAGTACTTC.

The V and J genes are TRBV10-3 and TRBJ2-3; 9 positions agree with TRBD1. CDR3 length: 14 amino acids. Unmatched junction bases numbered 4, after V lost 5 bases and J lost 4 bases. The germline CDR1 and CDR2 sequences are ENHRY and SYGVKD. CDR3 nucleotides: TGTGCCATCAGTCGGACAGGGGAGGCAGATACGCAGTATTTT. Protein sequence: CAISRTGEADTQYF.

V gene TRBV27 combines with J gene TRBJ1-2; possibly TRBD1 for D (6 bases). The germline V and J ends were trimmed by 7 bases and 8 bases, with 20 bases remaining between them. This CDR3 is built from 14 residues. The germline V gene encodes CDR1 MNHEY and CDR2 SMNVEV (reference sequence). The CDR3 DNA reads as TGTGCCAGCACCATAAAAGGGGGGGCTGGGGGCTACACCTTC. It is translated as CASTIKGGAGGYTF.

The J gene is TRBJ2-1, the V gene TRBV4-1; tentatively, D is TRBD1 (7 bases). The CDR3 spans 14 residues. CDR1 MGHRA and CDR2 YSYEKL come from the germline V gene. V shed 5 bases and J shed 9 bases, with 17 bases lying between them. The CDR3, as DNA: TGCGCCAGCAGCTATAGCGGAGAGGGGGCTGAGCAGTTCTTC. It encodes CASSYSGEGAEQFF.

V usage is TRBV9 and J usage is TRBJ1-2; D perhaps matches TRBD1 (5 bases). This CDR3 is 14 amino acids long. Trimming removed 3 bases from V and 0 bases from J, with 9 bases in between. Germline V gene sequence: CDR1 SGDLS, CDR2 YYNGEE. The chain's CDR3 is CASSAGTPNYGYTF. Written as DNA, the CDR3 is TGTGCCAGCAGCGCAGGGACTCCTAACTATGGCTACACCTTC.

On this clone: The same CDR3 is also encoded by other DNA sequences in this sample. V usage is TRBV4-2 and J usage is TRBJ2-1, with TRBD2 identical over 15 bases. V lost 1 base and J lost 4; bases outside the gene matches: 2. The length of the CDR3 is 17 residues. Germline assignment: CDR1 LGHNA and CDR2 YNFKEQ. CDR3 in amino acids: CASSQAGTSGRYNEQFF. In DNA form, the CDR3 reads TGTGCCAGCAGCCAAGCCGGGACTAGCGGGAGGTACAATGAGCAGTTCTTC.

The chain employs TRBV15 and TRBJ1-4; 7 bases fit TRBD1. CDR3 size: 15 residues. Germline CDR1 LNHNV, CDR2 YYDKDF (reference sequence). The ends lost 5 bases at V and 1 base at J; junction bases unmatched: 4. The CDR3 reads CATSARQGTNEKLFF. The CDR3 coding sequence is TGTGCCACCAGCGCTCGACAGGGAACTAATGAAAAACTGTTTTTT. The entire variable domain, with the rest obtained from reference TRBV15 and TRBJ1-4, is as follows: DAMVIQNPRYQVTQFGKPVTLSCSQTLNHNVMYWYQQKSSQAPKLLFHYYDKDFNNEADTPDNFQSRRPNTSFCFLDIRSPGLGDTAMYLCATSARQGTNEKLFFGSGTQLSVL.

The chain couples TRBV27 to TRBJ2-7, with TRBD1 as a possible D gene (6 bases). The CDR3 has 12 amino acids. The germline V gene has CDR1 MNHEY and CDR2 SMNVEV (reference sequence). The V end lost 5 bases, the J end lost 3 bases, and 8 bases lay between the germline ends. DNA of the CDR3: TGTGCCAGCAGTGTCAGGGGCTACGAGCAGTACTTC. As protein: CASSVRGYEQYF.

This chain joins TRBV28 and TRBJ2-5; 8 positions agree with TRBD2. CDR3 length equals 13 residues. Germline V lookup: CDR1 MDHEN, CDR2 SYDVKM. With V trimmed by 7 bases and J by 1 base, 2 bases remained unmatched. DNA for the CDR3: TGTGCCAGCACAACTAGCGGCCAAGAGACCCAGTACTTC. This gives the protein CASTTSGQETQYF. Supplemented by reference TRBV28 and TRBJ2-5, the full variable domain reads DVKVTQSSRYLVKRTGEKVFLECVQDMDHENMFWYRQDPGLGLRLIYFSYDVKMKEKGDIPEGYSVSREKKERFSLILESASTNQTSMYLCASTTSGQETQYFGPGTRLLVL.

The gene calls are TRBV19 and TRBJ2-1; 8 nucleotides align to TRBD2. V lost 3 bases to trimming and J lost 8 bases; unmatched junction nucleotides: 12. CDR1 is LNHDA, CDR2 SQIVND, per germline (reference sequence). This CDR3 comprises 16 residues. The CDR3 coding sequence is TGTGCCAGTAGTATTGGTGGAGCTAGCGGGTCGGATGAGCAGTTCTTC. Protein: CASSIGGASGSDEQFF.

CDR3 sequence: CASSLAGADTQYF. CDR3 bases: TGCGCCAGCAGCTTGGCCGGGGCAGATACGCAGTATTTT. The V gene is TRBV5-1, the J gene TRBJ2-3; D possibly corresponds to TRBD2 (5 bases). CDR1 is SGHRS and CDR2 is YFSETQ in the germline V gene. The CDR3 contains 13 residues. V was cut by 0 bases and J by 4 bases, with 6 bases left in between.

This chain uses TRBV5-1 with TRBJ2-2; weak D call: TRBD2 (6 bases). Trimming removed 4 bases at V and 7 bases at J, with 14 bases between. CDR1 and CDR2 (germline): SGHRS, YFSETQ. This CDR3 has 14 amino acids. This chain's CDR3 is CASSLGRAGGELFF. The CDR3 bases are TGCGCCAGCAGCCTGGGGCGAGCGGGCGGGGAGCTGTTTTTT. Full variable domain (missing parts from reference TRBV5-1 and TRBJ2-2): KAGVTQTPRYLIKTRGQQVTLSCSPISGHRSVSWYQQTPGQGLQFLFEYFSETQRNKGNFPGRFSGRQFSNSRSEMNVSTLELGDSALYLCASSLGRAGGELFFGEGSRLTVL.

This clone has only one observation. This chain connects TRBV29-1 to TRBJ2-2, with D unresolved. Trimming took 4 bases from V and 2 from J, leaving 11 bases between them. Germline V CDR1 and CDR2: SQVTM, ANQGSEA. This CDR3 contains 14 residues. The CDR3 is CSVGGVGNTGELFF. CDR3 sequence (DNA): TGCAGCGTTGGTGGTGTCGGTAACACCGGGGAGCTGTTTTTT.

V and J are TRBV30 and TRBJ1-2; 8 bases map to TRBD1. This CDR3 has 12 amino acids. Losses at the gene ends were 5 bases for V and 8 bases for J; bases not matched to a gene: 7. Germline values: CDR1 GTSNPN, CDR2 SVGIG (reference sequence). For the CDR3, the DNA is TGTGCCTGGCGGAGGACAGGGCGAGGCTACACCTTC. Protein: CAWRRTGRGYTF. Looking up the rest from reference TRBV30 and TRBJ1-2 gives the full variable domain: SQTIHQWPATLVQPVGSPLSLECTVEGTSNPNLYWYRQAAGRGLQLLFYSVGIGQISSEVPQNLSASRPQDRQFILSSKKLLLSDSGFYLCAWRRTGRGYTFGSGTRLTVV.